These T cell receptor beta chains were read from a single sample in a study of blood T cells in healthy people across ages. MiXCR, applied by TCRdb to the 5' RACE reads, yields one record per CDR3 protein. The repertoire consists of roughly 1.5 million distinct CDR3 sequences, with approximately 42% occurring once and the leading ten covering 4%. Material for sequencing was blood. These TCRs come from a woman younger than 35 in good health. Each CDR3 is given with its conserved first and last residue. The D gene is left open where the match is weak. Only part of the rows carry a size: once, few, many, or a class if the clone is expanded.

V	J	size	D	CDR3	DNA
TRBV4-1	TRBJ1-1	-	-	CASRSQPQGLTEAFF	TGCGCCAGCAGGTCTCAGCCACAGGGATTAACTGAAGCTTTCTTT
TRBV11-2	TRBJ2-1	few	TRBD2	CASSLQRGGTNEQFF	TGTGCCAGCAGCTTACAGCGGGGAGGTACCAATGAGCAGTTCTTC
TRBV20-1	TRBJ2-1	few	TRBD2	CSARATQAGVSYNEQFF	TGCAGTGCTAGAGCTACCCAAGCGGGAGTGTCCTACAATGAGCAGTTCTTC
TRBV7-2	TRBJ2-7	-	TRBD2	CASSLVAATSGSTYEQYF	TGTGCCAGCAGCTTAGTCGCAGCAACTAGCGGATCTACCTACGAGCAGTACTTC
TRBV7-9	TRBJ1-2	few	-	CASSLVASSYTF	TGTGCCAGCAGCTTAGTAGCGTCTAGCTACACCTTC
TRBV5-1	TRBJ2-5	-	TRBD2	CASSWTSGALQETQYF	TGCGCCAGCAGCTGGACTAGCGGGGCCCTTCAAGAGACCCAGTACTTC
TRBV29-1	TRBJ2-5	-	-	CSVSGLETQYF	TGCAGCGTTTCAGGGCTGGAGACCCAGTACTTC
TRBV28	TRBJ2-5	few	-	CASSFQAGSTYMGEQYF	TGTGCCAGCAGTTTTCAGGCAGGTTCTACGTACATGGGGGAGCAGTACTTC
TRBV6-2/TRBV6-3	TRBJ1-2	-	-	CASRSTRQTGNYGYTF	TGTGCCAGCAGGTCAACCAGACAGACCGGTAACTATGGCTACACCTTC
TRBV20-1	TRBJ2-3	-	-	CSARVPTQGRADTQYF	TGCAGTGCTAGAGTCCCTACACAGGGCCGGGCAGATACGCAGTATTTT
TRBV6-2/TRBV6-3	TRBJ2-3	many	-	CASSDPPRPDTQYF	TGTGCCAGCAGTGACCCTCCGCGCCCAGATACGCAGTATTTT
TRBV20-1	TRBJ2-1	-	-	CSARGGVPEFYNEQFF	TGCAGTGCTAGAGGAGGCGTACCCGAATTTTACAATGAGCAGTTCTTC
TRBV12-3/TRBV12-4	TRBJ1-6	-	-	CASSLGPTSYNSPLHF	TGTGCCAGCAGTTTAGGCCCAACCTCTTATAATTCACCCCTCCACTTT
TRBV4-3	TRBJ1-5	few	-	CASSQDDQPQHF	TGCGCCAGCAGCCAAGATGATCAGCCCCAGCATTTT
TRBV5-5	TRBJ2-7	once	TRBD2	CASSVGTNFYEQYF	TGTGCCAGCAGCGTTGGGACTAACTTCTACGAGCAGTACTTC